The clone carrying this T cell receptor beta chain showed up many times. Its antigen remains unidentified. TCRdb analysed the 5' RACE reads with MiXCR anew, one entry per CDR3 protein. The sample lists about 82,000 distinct CDR3 sequences, more than 10% occurring once. V was pared by 2 bases and J by 3 bases, with 8 bases between. CDR3 size: 13 residues. The germline V gene has CDR1 MNHEY and CDR2 SMNVEV (reference sequence). This entry comes from a study of T-cell memory formation after mild COVID-19. Findings and caveats of the study: Shrinking CD4+ clones resided mostly in CM and EM, and CD8+ ones in EMRA. Whereas later expanders leaned CD4+, clones contracting day 15 to 85 showed a balanced CD4/CD8 makeup.

What was sequenced was PBMCs or a T cell subset sorted from them (not recorded which). The chain has TRBV27 and TRBJ2-7; D not resolved. The clonotype originates from a man younger than 30 who had mild COVID-19 (a few samples of this study predate the infection). Cell type and time point are not known. The CDR3 sequence is CASSLRVGYEQYF. CDR3 in DNA: TGTGCCAGCAGTTTAAGGGTGGGCTACGAGCAGTACTTC.